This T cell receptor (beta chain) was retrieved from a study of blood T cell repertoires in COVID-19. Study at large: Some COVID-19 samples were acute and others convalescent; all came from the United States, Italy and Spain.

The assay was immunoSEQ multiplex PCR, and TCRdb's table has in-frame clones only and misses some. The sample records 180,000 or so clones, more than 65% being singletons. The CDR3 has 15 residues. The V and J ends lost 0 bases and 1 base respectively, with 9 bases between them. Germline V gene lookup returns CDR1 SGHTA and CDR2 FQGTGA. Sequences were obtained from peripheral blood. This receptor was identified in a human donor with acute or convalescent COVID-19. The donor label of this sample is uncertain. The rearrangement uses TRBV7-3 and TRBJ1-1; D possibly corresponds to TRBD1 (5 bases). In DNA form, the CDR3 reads TGTGCCAGCAGCTTAACCGGGGGAGGGAACACTGAAGCTTTCTTT. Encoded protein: CASSLTGGGNTEAFF.